These 3 T cell receptor beta chains came from one sample sequenced in a study of PD-1 blockade in mismatch repair-deficient tumors. TCRdb's table, derived via immunoSEQ multiplex PCR, lists solely in-frame clones and lacks some. The sample has roughly 37,000 clones, 75% to 90% seen once. The specimen comprised PBMCs, sampled about 38 weeks after starting pembrolizumab. Receptors were obtained from an adult with mismatch repair-deficient cancer.

The genes are TRBV4-1 and TRBJ2-6; tentative D call: TRBD1 (6 bases). Germline-derived CDR1 and CDR2 are MGHRA and YSYEKL. V was pared by 4 bases and J by 2 bases, with 12 bases between. The CDR3 extends over 16 amino acids. This CDR3 is CASSPNEGAGANVLTF. The CDR3 DNA reads as TGCGCCAGCAGCCCGAATGAGGGGGCTGGGGCCAACGTCCTGACTTTC.

About this clone: One end of the junction fails to match germline, which may point to a read error. This sequence joins TRBV7-7 and TRBJ2-2; TRBD2 matches at 12 bases. The CDR3 loop spans 17 amino acids. Germline lookup yields CDR1 SSHAT and CDR2 FNYEAQ (reference sequence). The CDR3 sequence: CASSQGLAGINTGELFF. CDR3 sequence (DNA): TGTGCTAGCAGCCAGGGACTAGCGGGCATAAACACCGGGGAGCTGTTTTTT.

The genes are TRBV10-1 and TRBJ2-7; possible D gene TRBD2, 6 bases. The V end lost 6 bases, the J end lost 3 bases, and 18 bases lay between the germline ends. Germline CDR1 is WNHNN and CDR2 is SYGVQD (reference sequence). The CDR3 has 15 residues. CDR3 nucleotide sequence: TGCGCCAGCAGCGCCAAGGGACGGGGGAACTACGAGCAGTACTTC. Translating it yields CASSAKGRGNYEQYF.